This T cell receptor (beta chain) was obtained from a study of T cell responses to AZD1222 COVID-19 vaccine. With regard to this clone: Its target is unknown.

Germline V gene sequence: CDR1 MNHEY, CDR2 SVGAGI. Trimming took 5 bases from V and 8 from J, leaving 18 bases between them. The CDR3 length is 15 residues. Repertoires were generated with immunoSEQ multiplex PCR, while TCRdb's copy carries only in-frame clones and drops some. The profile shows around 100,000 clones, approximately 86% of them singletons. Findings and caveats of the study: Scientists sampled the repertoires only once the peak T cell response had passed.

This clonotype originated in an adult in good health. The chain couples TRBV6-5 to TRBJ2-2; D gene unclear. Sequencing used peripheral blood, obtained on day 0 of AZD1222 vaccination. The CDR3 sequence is CASSQTTGVKGELFF. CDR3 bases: TGTGCCAGCAGTCAGACGACTGGGGTCAAAGGGGAGCTGTTTTTT.